Presented here are 13 T cell receptor beta chains from one specimen sequenced in a study of T-cell reconstitution after alpha-beta-depleted transplantation in children. Unique molecular identifiers were used to barcode this TCRbeta library. TCRdb re-called the PCR reads through MiXCR, storing one row per CDR3 protein. Of fewer than 700,000 distinct CDR3 sequences in the sample, 10% to 15% were seen once. The material sequenced was PBMCs, mostly from graft donor cells, taken 360 days after TCRalphabeta/CD19-depleted stem cell transplant. The origin of the receptors is a male patient between 5 and 17 years old who had a stem cell transplant for acute myeloid leukemia, so the T cells may come from the graft donor.

The J gene is TRBJ1-3, the V gene TRBV27, with 7 bases lining up with TRBD1. The CDR3 loop spans 15 amino acids. The V and J ends lost 2 bases and 2 bases, in that order; junction bases with no gene match: 3. Germline CDR1 MNHEY, CDR2 SMNVEV (reference sequence). DNA for the CDR3: TGTGCCAGCAGTTTAATAGGGGGCCCTGGAAACACCATATATTTT. Amino acid sequence: CASSLIGGPGNTIYF.

This clonotype was seen a handful of times. This chain uses TRBV27 with TRBJ2-2; the D call may be TRBD1 or TRBD2 (5 bases each). V lost 5 bases and J 5 bases, leaving 18 bases between the germline ends. Germline loops: CDR1 MNHEY, CDR2 SMNVEV (reference sequence). There are 16 residues in the CDR3. For the CDR3, the DNA is TGTGCCAGCAGTAGCCCAGGGACGTCTGGTACCGGGGAGCTGTTTTTT. It encodes CASSSPGTSGTGELFF.

There are a few counts of this clonotype. The chain recombines TRBV20-1 with TRBJ2-5; 13 bases map to TRBD2. The CDR3 is made up of 15 amino acids. The junction had 11 bases not matched to a gene; V was cut back by 8 bases and J by 5 bases. The germline CDR1 and CDR2 sequences are DFQATT and SNEGSKA (reference sequence). CDR3 in amino acids: CSTQGTSGIRETQYF. The CDR3 DNA is TGCAGTACCCAAGGGACTAGCGGGATCCGTGAGACCCAGTACTTC.

This clonotype has ten or more counts. This chain links TRBV5-1 with TRBJ1-5, with D hard to call. This CDR3 is built from 15 residues. Germline V gives CDR1 SGHRS, CDR2 YFSETQ. V lost 6 bases to trimming and J lost 4 bases, with 17 bases between them. The CDR3 DNA is TGCGCCAGCAAACTGGGCCCTGAACCTAATCAGCCCCAGCATTTT. It translates to CASKLGPEPNQPQHF.

This clonotype was observed a handful of times. The rearrangement joins TRBV29-1 to TRBJ2-7; perhaps TRBD2 as D (6 bases). V was cut by 3 bases and J by 5 bases, with 14 bases left in between. This CDR3 comprises 13 residues. Germline CDR1 is SQVTM and CDR2 is ANQGSEA. CDR3 sequence (DNA): TGCAGCGTTGACCGACTAGGGAGGCACGAGCAGTACTTC. Protein product: CSVDRLGRHEQYF.

The V gene is TRBV6-2 or TRBV6-3, the J gene TRBJ2-2; D might be TRBD2 (6 bases). Germline CDR1 reads MNHEY; CDR2 reads SVGEGT. Between the trimmed V and J ends, which lost 2 bases and 7 bases, there was a span of 14 bases. The CDR3 spans 15 residues. CDR3 protein: CASSYAPEGGGELFF. DNA for the CDR3: TGTGCCAGCAGTTACGCCCCGGAGGGCGGCGGGGAGCTGTTTTTT.

This clonotype came up a few times. The gene calls are TRBV7-6 and TRBJ2-1; D remains unclear. Trimming shortened V by 3 bases and J by 6 bases, and 6 bases separated the two germline ends. CDR3 length: 12 amino acids. Germline CDR1 reads SGHVS; CDR2 reads FNYEAQ. The CDR3 here is CASSFSANEQFF. CDR3 sequence (DNA): TGTGCCAGCAGCTTTTCCGCCAATGAGCAGTTCTTC.

The chain combines TRBV2 with TRBJ2-7; a weak D match, TRBD1 (6 bases). V lost 7 bases, J lost 7 bases, and 20 bases lay in between. Germline assignment: CDR1 SNHLY and CDR2 FYNNEI. The CDR3 extends over 14 amino acids. The CDR3 spells CASNRAGALGEQYF. CDR3 DNA: TGTGCCAGCAATCGGGCAGGGGCCCTCGGGGAGCAGTACTTC. The whole variable domain, remainder taken from reference TRBV2 and TRBJ2-7, is EPEVTQTPSHQVTQMGQEVILRCVPISNHLYFYWYRQILGQKVEFLVSFYNNEISEKSEIFDDQFSVERPDGSNFTLKIRSTKLEDSAMYFCASNRAGALGEQYFGPGTRLTVT.

This clonotype was observed at least ten times. The chain combines TRBV28 with TRBJ1-5, with D unresolved. Germline CDR1 and CDR2: MDHEN and SYDVKM. Trimming removed 6 bases at V and 7 bases at J, with 19 bases between. This CDR3 has 15 amino acids. The DNA for the CDR3 is TGTGCCAGCAGCCCTATTCCCCGGGGAAGGCAGCCCCAGCATTTT. It is translated as CASSPIPRGRQPQHF. Combining the CDR3 with reference TRBV28 and TRBJ1-5 gives the whole variable domain DVKVTQSSRYLVKRTGEKVFLECVQDMDHENMFWYRQDPGLGLRLIYFSYDVKMKEKGDIPEGYSVSREKKERFSLILESASTNQTSMYLCASSPIPRGRQPQHFGDGTRLSIL.

The gene calls are TRBV4-3 and TRBJ2-7; tentative D call: TRBD1 (6 bases). Trimming stripped 0 bases from V and 0 bases from J, with 12 bases between. Germline V CDR1 and CDR2: LGHNA, YSLEER. The CDR3 consists of 16 residues. CDR3 coding DNA: TGCGCCAGCAGCCAAGATCATGGGACATTCTCCTACGAGCAGTACTTC. It specifies CASSQDHGTFSYEQYF.

This clonotype was detected ten times or more. This rearrangement joins TRBV27 to TRBJ2-4, with D tentatively TRBD2 (5 bases). Germline V CDR1 and CDR2: MNHEY, SMNVEV (reference sequence). Trimming shortened V by 3 bases and J by 8 bases, and 8 bases separated the two germline ends. The CDR3 consists of 12 residues. CDR3 DNA: TGTGCCAGCAGTTTGAGGCGGGACATTCAGTACTTC. This encodes CASSLRRDIQYF.

The V and J genes are TRBV21-1 and TRBJ2-7; the table assigns TRBD1, which was not confirmed against the DNA. TRBV21-1 is recorded as a pseudogene. The length of the CDR3 is 16 residues. The CDR3 DNA sequence: TGTGCCAGCAGCCTACAGGGACAGGAGAGCTCCTACGAGCAGTACTTC. This gives the protein CASSLQGQESSYEQYF.

V and J are TRBV12-3 or TRBV12-4 and TRBJ2-1; 8 bases map to TRBD1. The CDR3 covers 15 residues. V shed 6 bases and J 6 bases; nucleotides not matched to a gene: 10. CDR3 sequence: CASRLQGVPLNEQFF. CDR3 nucleotides: TGTGCCAGCAGGTTACAGGGGGTTCCCCTCAATGAGCAGTTCTTC.